The present TCR beta chain was sequenced within a study of beta chain features in type 1 diabetes. The study reverse transcribed the entire isolated RNA, so it sequenced expressed TCRB transcripts. Profiled with immunoSEQ multiplex PCR; TCRdb holds only in-frame clones, not every one. The sample has roughly 500,000 clones, 10% to 12% seen once. Germline V lookup: CDR1 SGHRS, CDR2 YFSETQ. V shed 0 bases, J shed 6 bases, and the junction held 3 bases outside the gene matches. This CDR3 spans 14 amino acids. The gene calls are TRBV5-1 and TRBJ2-1, with 7 bases aligning to TRBD2. This receptor was identified in a woman aged 18-30 years in good health. Sequencing was done on a sample of naive CD4+ T cells from blood. Here the CDR3 reads CASSLVSGPNEQFF. DNA for the CDR3: TGCGCCAGCAGCTTGGTTAGCGGGCCCAATGAGCAGTTCTTC.